A single TCR beta chain is shown here with its context. This receptor's antigen is unknown. No clone much larger than this one lies a single base away; base qualities are absent. The data were obtained in a study of esophageal squamous cell carcinoma under preoperative chemotherapy (dated by TCRdb to the late 2010s). In terms of the full investigation: TCR repertoires were profiled in both peripheral blood T cells and tumor-infiltrating lymphocytes. The study examined the effect of paclitaxel-nedaplatin chemotherapy on T-cell receptor repertoires in patients with esophageal squamous cell carcinoma. About five patients with primary esophageal squamous cell carcinoma were included in the cohort. Repertoires from samples collected before paclitaxel-nedaplatin therapy were compared with repertoires from samples collected after the therapy. General conclusions and limits of the study: Immediate and substantial changes in clonotype frequency were induced by paclitaxel-nedaplatin therapy, and contraction rather than amplification was more likely to be observed among abundant clones. After chemotherapy, TCR diversity rose significantly in peripheral T cells, but this increase was not seen in tumor-infiltrating lymphocytes. Only a handful of patients with esophageal squamous cell carcinoma were analyzed, making for a small cohort. Post-treatment tumor-infiltrating lymphocytes appeared partly derived from peripheral T cells migrating into the tumor, not solely from local clonal changes.

Relative to germline, V is 8 bases shorter and J is 6 bases shorter, with 11 bases between their ends. The CDR3 starts with the cysteine, ends with the phenylalanine, and has 11 residues. Only the CDR3 portion is preserved as DNA: 33 bases, with reading frame beginning at the first base. CDR1 WSHSY and CDR2 SAAADI are derived from the germline V gene. The library was built by means of PCR. Sequencing instrument: HiSeq X Ten. High-throughput sequencing was used to characterize the TCR repertoires. Using fastp trimming at Q25 and MiXCR clonotype assembly, TCRdb reanalyzed the public sequencing data and kept in-frame beta chains. When rows share a CDR3 protein, they turn into one entry using the most common DNA and genes. The sample contains some 32,000 distinct CDR3 sequences, 40% to 60% of them found a single time. The ten top clones hold roughly 20% of the sample. The time point label for this specimen denotes: after preoperative PTX-NDP chemotherapy. Patients received paclitaxel-nedaplatin as preoperative chemotherapy before surgery.

The source is a human donor with esophageal squamous cell carcinoma. The donor label of this sample is uncertain. The sequence links TRBV10-2 to TRBJ2-7; a tentative D match to TRBD2 spans 6 bases. This specimen was taken from a patient given preoperative chemotherapy. The CDR3 sequence is CASGRDFEQYF. Here is the DNA: TGCGCCAGCGGGCGGGACTTCGAGCAGTACTTC.